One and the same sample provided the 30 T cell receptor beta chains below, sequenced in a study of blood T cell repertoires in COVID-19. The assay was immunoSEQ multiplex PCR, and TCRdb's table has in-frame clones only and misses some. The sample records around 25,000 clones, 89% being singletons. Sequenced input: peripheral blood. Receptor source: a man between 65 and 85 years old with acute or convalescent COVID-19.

The CDR3 sequence is CASSSGQRAEAFF. CDR3 in DNA: TGCGCCAGCAGCTCGGGACAGCGGGCCGAAGCTTTCTTT. The chain recombines TRBV10-1 with TRBJ1-1, with 7 positions matching TRBD1. Losses at the gene ends were 6 bases for V and 8 bases for J; bases not matched to a gene: 9. The CDR3 contains 13 residues. Germline loops: CDR1 WNHNN, CDR2 SYGVQD (reference sequence).

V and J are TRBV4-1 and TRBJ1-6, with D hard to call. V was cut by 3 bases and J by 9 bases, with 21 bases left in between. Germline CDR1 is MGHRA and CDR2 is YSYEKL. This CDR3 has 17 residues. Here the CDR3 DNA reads TGCGCCAGCAGCCAGCCATTTAAGGGAGAATTTGCTTCACCCCTCCACTTT. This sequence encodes CASSQPFKGEFASPLHF.

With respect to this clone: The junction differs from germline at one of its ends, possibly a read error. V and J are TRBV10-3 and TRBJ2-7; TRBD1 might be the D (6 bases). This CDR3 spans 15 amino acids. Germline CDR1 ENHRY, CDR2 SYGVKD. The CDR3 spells CAISELQGSSYEQYF. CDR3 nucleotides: TGTGCCATCAGCGAGTTACAGGGTAGCTCCTACGAGCAGTACTTC.

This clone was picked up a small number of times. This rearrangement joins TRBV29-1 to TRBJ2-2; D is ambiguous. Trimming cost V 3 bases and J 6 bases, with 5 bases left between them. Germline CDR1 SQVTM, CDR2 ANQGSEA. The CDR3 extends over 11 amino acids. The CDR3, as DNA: TGCAGCGTTGAGTCTCCCGGGGAGCTGTTTTTT. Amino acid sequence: CSVESPGELFF.

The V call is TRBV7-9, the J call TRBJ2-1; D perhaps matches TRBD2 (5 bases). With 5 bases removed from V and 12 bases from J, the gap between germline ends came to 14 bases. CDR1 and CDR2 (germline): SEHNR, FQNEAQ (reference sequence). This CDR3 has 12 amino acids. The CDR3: CASSVPAGRQFF. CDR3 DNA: TGTGCCAGCAGCGTTCCTGCGGGCAGGCAGTTCTTC.

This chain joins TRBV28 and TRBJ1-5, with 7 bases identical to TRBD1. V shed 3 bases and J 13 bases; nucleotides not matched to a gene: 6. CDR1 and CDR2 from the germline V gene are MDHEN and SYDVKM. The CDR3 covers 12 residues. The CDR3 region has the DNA TGTGCCAGCAGTTTTAGACAGGGCCGACAGCATTTT. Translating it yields CASSFRQGRQHF.

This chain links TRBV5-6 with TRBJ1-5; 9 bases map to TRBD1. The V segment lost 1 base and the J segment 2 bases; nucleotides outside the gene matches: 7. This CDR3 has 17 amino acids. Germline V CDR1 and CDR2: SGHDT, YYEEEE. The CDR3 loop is CASSLRTGVLGNQPQHF. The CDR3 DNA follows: TGTGCCAGCAGCTTGAGGACAGGGGTTCTAGGCAATCAGCCCCAGCATTTT.

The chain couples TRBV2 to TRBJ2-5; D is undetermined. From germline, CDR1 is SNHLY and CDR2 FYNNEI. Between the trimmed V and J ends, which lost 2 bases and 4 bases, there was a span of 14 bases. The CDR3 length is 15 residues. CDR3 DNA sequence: TGTGCCAGCAGTGAATTCCGAGAACAGCTAGAGACCCAGTACTTC. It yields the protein CASSEFREQLETQYF.

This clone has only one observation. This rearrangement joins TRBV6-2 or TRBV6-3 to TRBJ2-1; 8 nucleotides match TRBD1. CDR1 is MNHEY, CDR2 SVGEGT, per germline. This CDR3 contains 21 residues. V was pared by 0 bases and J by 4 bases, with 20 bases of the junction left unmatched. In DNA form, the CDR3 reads TGTGCCAGCAGTTACTCTAGTGGCTTGGGCAAACCGGGACAGGCTTACAATGAGCAGTTCTTC. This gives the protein CASSYSSGLGKPGQAYNEQFF.

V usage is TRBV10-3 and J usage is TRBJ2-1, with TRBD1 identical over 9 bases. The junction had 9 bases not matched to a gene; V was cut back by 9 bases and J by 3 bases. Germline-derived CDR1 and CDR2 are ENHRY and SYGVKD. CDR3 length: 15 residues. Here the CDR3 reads CAIGMGQGLYNEQFF. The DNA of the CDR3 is TGTGCCATAGGGATGGGACAGGGACTCTACAATGAGCAGTTCTTC.

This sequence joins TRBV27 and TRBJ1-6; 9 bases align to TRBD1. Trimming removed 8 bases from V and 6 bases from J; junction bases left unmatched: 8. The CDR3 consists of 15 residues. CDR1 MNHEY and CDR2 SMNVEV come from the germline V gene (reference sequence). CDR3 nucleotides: TGTGCCAGCGGGGCACAGGGGGCGGGTAATTCACCCCTCCACTTT. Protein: CASGAQGAGNSPLHF.

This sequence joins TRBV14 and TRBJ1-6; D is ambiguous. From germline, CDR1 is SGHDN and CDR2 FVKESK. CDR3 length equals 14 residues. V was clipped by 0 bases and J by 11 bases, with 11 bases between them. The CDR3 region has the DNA TGTGCCAGCAGCCAAGATCTGCGGAGTGCACCCCTCCACTTT. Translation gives CASSQDLRSAPLHF.

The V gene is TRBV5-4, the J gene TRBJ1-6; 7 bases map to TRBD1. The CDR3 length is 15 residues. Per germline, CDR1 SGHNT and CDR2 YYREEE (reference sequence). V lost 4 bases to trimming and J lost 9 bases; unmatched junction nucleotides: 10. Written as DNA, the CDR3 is TGTGCCAGCAGCCCCCGCCAGGGGGAAGGTTCACCCCTCCACTTT. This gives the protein CASSPRQGEGSPLHF.

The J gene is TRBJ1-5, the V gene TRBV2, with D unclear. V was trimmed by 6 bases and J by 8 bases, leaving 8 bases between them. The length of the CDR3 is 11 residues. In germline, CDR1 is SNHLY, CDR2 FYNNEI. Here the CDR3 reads CASRSSEPQHF. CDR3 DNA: TGTGCCAGCAGGTCCTCGGAGCCCCAGCATTTT. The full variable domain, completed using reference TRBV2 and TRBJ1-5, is EPEVTQTPSHQVTQMGQEVILRCVPISNHLYFYWYRQILGQKVEFLVSFYNNEISEKSEIFDDQFSVERPDGSNFTLKIRSTKLEDSAMYFCASRSSEPQHFGDGTRLSIL.

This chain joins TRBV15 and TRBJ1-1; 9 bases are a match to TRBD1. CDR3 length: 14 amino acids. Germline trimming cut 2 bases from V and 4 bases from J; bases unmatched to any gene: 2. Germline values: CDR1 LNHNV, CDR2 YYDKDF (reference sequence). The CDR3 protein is CATSRPDRGTEAFF. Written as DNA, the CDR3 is TGTGCCACCAGCAGACCGGACAGGGGCACTGAAGCTTTCTTT. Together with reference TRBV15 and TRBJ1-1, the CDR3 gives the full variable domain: DAMVIQNPRYQVTQFGKPVTLSCSQTLNHNVMYWYQQKSSQAPKLLFHYYDKDFNNEADTPDNFQSRRPNTSFCFLDIRSPGLGDTAMYLCATSRPDRGTEAFFGQGTRLTVV.

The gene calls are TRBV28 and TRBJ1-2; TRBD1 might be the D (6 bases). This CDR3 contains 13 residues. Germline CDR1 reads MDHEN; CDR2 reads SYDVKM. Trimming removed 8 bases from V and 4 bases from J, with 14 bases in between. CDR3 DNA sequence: TGTGCCAGCTCAGGGGCGGGGGCCTATGGCTACACCTTC. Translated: CASSGAGAYGYTF.

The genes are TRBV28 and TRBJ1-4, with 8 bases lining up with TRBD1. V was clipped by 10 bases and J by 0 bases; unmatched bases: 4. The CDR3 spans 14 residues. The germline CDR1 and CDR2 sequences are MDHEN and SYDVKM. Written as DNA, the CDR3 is TGTGCCACCGGACAGGGTGCAACTAATGAAAAACTGTTTTTT. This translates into CATGQGATNEKLFF. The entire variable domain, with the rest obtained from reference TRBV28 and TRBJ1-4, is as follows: DVKVTQSSRYLVKRTGEKVFLECVQDMDHENMFWYRQDPGLGLRLIYFSYDVKMKEKGDIPEGYSVSREKKERFSLILESASTNQTSMYLCATGQGATNEKLFFGSGTQLSVL.

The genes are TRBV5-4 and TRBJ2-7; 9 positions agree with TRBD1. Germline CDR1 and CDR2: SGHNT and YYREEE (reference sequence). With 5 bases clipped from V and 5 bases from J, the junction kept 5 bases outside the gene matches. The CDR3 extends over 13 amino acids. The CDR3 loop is CASRLQGAHEQYF. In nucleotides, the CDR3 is TGTGCCAGCAGATTACAGGGGGCCCACGAGCAGTACTTC.

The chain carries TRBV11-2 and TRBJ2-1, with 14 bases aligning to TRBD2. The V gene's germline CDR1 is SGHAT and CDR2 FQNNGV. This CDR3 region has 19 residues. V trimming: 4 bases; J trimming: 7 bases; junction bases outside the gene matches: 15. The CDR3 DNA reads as TGTGCCAGCAGCTCCCTACCGGGACTAGCGGGAGCTATCCCTAATGAGCAGTTCTTC. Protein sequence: CASSSLPGLAGAIPNEQFF.

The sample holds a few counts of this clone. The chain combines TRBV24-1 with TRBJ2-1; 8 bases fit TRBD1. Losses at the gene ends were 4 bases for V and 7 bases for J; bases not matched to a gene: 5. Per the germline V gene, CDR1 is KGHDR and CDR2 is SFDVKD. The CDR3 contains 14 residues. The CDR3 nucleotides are TGTGCCACCAGTGACTGGACAGGGTTGAATGAGCAGTTCTTC. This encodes CATSDWTGLNEQFF.

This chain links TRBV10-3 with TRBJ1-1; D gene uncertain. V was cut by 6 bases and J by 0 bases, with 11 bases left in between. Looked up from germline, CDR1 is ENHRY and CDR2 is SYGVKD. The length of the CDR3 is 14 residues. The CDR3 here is CAISGVWMNTEAFF. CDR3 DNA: TGTGCCATCAGCGGGGTATGGATGAACACTGAAGCTTTCTTT.

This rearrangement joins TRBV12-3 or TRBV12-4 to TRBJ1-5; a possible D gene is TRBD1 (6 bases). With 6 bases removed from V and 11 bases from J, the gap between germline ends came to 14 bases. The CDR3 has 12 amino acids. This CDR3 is CASRGGPRSQHF. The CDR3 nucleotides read TGTGCCAGCAGGGGGGGGCCCCGGTCCCAGCATTTT.

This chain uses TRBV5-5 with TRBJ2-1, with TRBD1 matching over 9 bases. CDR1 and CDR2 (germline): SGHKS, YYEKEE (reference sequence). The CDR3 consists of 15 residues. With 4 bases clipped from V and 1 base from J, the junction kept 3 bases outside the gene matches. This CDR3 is CASSPGTGSYNEQFF. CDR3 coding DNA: TGTGCCAGCAGCCCAGGGACAGGGTCCTACAATGAGCAGTTCTTC.

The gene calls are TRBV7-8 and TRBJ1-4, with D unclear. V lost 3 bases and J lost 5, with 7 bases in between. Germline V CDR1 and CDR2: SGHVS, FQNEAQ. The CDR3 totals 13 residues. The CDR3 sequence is CASSFQNNEKLFF. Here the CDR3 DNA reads TGTGCCAGCAGCTTCCAGAACAATGAAAAACTGTTTTTT.

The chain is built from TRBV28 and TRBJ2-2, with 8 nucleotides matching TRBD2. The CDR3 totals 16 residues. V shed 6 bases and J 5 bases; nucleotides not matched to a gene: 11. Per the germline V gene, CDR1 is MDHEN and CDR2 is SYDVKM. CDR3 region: CASSLAGLAGTGELFF. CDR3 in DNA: TGTGCCAGCAGCTTAGCTGGACTAGCTGGGACCGGGGAGCTGTTTTTT.

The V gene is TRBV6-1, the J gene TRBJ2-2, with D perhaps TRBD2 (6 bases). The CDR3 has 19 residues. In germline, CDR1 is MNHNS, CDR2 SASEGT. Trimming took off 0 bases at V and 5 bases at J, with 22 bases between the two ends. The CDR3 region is CASSEALRGGASSTGELFF. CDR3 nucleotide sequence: TGTGCCAGCAGTGAAGCGCTGCGGGGCGGGGCTAGTAGTACCGGGGAGCTGTTTTTT.

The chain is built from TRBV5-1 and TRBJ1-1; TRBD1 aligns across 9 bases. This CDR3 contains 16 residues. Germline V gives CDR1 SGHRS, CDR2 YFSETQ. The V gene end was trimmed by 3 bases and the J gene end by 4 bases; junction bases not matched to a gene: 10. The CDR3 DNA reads TGCGCCAGCAGCTCATTTACGGGACAGGGTCCCACTGAAGCTTTCTTT. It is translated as CASSSFTGQGPTEAFF.

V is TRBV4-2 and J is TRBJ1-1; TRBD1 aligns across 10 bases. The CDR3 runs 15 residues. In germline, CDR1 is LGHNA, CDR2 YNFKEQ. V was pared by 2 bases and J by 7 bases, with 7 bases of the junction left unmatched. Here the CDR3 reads CASSQSDRGLGEAFF. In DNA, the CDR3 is TGTGCCAGCAGCCAATCTGACAGGGGGCTTGGTGAAGCTTTCTTT.

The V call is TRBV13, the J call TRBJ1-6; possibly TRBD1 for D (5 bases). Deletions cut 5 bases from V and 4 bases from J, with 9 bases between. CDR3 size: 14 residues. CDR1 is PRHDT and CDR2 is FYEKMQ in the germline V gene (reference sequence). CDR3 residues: CASSQTAYNSPLHF. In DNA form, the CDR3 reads TGTGCCAGCAGCCAGACAGCTTATAATTCACCCCTCCACTTT.

CDR3 sequence: CASSLFYSNTEAFF. Here the CDR3 DNA reads TGTGCCAGCAGCTTGTTTTACTCCAACACTGAAGCTTTCTTT. The rearrangement links TRBV5-6 to TRBJ1-1; D not resolved. V was trimmed by 1 base and J by 2 bases, leaving 9 bases between them. The CDR3 length is 14 residues. Germline lookup yields CDR1 SGHDT and CDR2 YYEEEE.